The clone carrying this T cell receptor (beta chain) was detected a few times. Its matching antigen is unknown. This specimen belongs to a study of T-cell memory formation after mild COVID-19. Whole-study findings and limits: A second wave of clones peaked on day 37, and their SARS-CoV-2 specificity went unconfirmed.

This CDR3 contains 12 residues. Looked up from germline, CDR1 is LGHDT and CDR2 is YNNKEL (reference sequence). The trim removed 8 bases at V and 5 bases at J, leaving 3 bases unmatched. TCRdb re-called the 5' RACE reads through MiXCR, storing one row per CDR3 protein. The sample records a few hundred thousand distinct CDR3 sequences, 16% being singletons. This TCR was recovered from a young man who had mild COVID-19 (a few samples of this study predate the infection). Cell type and time point are not known. The sequenced sample was PBMCs or a T cell subset sorted from them (not recorded which). The chain carries TRBV3-1 and TRBJ2-7; 10 positions agree with TRBD1. The DNA for the CDR3 is TGTGCCAGCCAGACAGGGGGCGACGAGCAGTACTTC. Protein: CASQTGGDEQYF.